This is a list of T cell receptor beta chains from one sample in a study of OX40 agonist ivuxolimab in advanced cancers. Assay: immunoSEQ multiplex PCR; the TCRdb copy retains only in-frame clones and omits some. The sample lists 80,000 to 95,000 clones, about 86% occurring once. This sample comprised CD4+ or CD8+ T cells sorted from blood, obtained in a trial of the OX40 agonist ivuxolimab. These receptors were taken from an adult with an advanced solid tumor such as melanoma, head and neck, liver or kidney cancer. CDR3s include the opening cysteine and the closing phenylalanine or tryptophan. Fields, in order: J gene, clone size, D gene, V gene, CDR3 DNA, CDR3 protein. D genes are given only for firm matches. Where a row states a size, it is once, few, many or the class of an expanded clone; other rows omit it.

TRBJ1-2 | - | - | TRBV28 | TGTGCCAGCAGTTTATGGGCCGATGGACAGAGTGATGGCTACACCTTC | CASSLWADGQSDGYTF
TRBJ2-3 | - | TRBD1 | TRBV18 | TGTGCCAGCTCACCTACAGGGGGCTTGGGCACAGATACGCAGTATTTT | CASSPTGGLGTDTQYF
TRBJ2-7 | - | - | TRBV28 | TGTGCCAGCAGTGGCGGGACAGCCTCCTACGAGCAGTACTTC | CASSGGTASYEQYF
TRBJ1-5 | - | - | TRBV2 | TGTGCCAGCAGTGATGGACATTCAAATCAGCCCCAGCATTTT | CASSDGHSNQPQHF
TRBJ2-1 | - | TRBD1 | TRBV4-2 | TGTGCCAGCAGCCAGCTCTGGACAGGGCGCGACAATGAGCAGTTCTTC | CASSQLWTGRDNEQFF
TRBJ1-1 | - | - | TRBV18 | TGTGCCAGCTCATCCCAGGAGAGCACTGAAGCTTTCTTT | CASSSQESTEAFF
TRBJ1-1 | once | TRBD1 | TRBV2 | TGTGCCAGCAGTCGACAGGGTGTAGAGACTGAAGCTTTCTTT | CASSRQGVETEAFF
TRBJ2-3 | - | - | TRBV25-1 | TGTGCCAGCAGTGAGGAGAACGGAGAGGATACGCAGTATTTT | CASSEENGEDTQYF
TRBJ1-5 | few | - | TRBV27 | TGTGCCAGCAGTTTATCGTTCGATCAGCCCCAGCATTTT | CASSLSFDQPQHF
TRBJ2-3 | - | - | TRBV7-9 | TGTGCCAGCAGCCAGATACGTGCAGATACGCAGTATTTT | CASSQIRADTQYF
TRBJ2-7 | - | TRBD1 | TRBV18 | TGTGCCAGCTCATTGTACGGACAGGGAGACGAGCAGTACTTC | CASSLYGQGDEQYF
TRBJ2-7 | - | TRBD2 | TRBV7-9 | TGTGCCAGCAGCCCTGGGCTGGGACTAGCGAACGAGCAGTACTTC | CASSPGLGLANEQYF
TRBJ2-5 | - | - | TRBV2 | TGTGCCAGCAACCCTATCCGGCGGGGCCCGTACCAAGAGACCCAGTACTTC | CASNPIRRGPYQETQYF
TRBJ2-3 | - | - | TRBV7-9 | TGTGCCAGCAGCGCGGCTGGGGGGCGGGGCCCCACGGATACGCAGTATTTT | CASSAAGGRGPTDTQYF
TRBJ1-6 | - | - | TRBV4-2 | TGTGCCAGCAGCCCTGGACGGAATAATTCACCCCTCCACTTT | CASSPGRNNSPLHF
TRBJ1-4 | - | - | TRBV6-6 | TGTGCCAGCAGTACGAAACCTGAAAAACTGTTTTTT | CASSTKPEKLFF
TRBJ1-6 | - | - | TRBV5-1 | TGCGCCAGCAGCTTGTACCAAGGGGGACGGAATTCACCCCTCCACTTT | CASSLYQGGRNSPLHF
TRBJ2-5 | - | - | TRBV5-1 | TGCGCCAGCGGGGGGGGCGCACAAGAGACCCAGTACTTC | CASGGGAQETQYF
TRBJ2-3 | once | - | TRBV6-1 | TGTGCCAGCAGTGATAGCGGACAGGCTAGCACAGATACGCAGTATTTT | CASSDSGQASTDTQYF
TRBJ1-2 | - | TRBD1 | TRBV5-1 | TGCGCCAGCAGCTTGTTCAGCGGACAGGGGGCCGGTGGCTACACCTTC | CASSLFSGQGAGGYTF
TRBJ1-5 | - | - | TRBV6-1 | TGTGCCAGTTCCGGGACACCCAATCAGCCCCAGCATTTT | CASSGTPNQPQHF
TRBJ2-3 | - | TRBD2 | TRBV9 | TGTGCCAGCAGCGCTGGGGCGGGGGGCACAGATACGCAGTATTTT | CASSAGAGGTDTQYF
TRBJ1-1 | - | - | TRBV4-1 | TGCGCCAGCAGCCAAGATGTTGCGGCCAGACGATGGGTGAACACTGAAGCTTTCTTT | CASSQDVAARRWVNTEAFF
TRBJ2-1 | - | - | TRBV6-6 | TGTGCCAGCAGTTTGGGCCGGCCCAACAATGAGCAGTTCTTC | CASSLGRPNNEQFF
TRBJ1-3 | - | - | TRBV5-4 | TGTGCCAGCAGCTTTATAGGACGTGGGGACGGAAACACCATATATTTT | CASSFIGRGDGNTIYF
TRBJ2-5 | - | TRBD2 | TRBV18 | TGTGCCAGCTCACCACCGCCTAGCGGAGAGACCCAGTACTTC | CASSPPPSGETQYF
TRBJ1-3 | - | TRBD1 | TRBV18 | TGTGCCAGCTCACCCGACAGGGACGGAAACACCATATATTTT | CASSPDRDGNTIYF